This TCR beta chain was recorded in a study of T cells in Graves' hyperthyroidism and ophthalmopathy. Study context: Peripheral blood was obtained at initial diagnosis, preceding any treatment. Findings and caveats of the study: In blood, most of the thyroid clonotypes expanded above 0.001 were also present.

The junction had 7 bases not matched to a gene; V was cut back by 5 bases and J by 0 bases. The CDR3 has 17 amino acids. Germline CDR1 reads SGHTA; CDR2 reads FQGNSA. TCR beta CDR3 sequences were amplified from RNA transcripts. In the first-round RT-PCR of the TCR CDR3, the HTBI primer set was used. Each CDR3 protein is one row after TCRdb ran MiXCR on the multiplex PCR reads. Among 500,000 to 800,000 distinct CDR3 sequences, around 13% were seen once, and the ten largest hold around 12%. This clonotype showed up many times. Its specificity is unknown. The sequenced sample was blood. The V and J genes are TRBV7-2 and TRBJ2-3; 11 nucleotides align to TRBD2. This receptor was obtained from a woman between 50 and 59 years old with Graves' ophthalmopathy. This chain's CDR3 is CASSLLGTSGSTDTQYF. The CDR3 nucleotides read TGTGCCAGCAGCCTACTCGGGACTAGCGGTAGCACAGATACGCAGTATTTT.